A single sample gave rise to the 18 T cell receptor beta chains below, sequenced in a study of blood T cell repertoires in COVID-19. The data were produced by immunoSEQ multiplex PCR, yet TCRdb's version contains in-frame clones alone and is incomplete. The data hold fewer than 60,000 clones, with around nine tenths observed a single time. The sample consisted of peripheral blood. The origin of the receptors is a man aged 50 or older with acute or convalescent COVID-19.

This rearrangement joins TRBV28 to TRBJ1-2, with D perhaps TRBD1 (5 bases). This CDR3 contains 13 residues. V dropped 5 bases and J dropped 5 bases, with 12 bases sitting between them. In germline, CDR1 is MDHEN, CDR2 SYDVKM. CDR3 bases: TGTGCCAGCAGTCGCAGGGCTGGGTATGGCTACACCTTC. Amino acid sequence: CASSRRAGYGYTF.

This chain connects TRBV9 to TRBJ2-1; 11 bases match TRBD2. With 2 bases clipped from V and 3 bases from J, the junction kept 4 bases outside the gene matches. The CDR3 is 16 amino acids. Germline assignment: CDR1 SGDLS and CDR2 YYNGEE. The CDR3 sequence: CASSVWGLADYNEQFF. In DNA, the CDR3 is TGTGCCAGCAGCGTGTGGGGACTAGCGGACTACAATGAGCAGTTCTTC.

J is TRBJ2-7 and V is TRBV27; 7 nucleotides line up with TRBD1. V shed 5 bases and J 2 bases; nucleotides not matched to a gene: 6. CDR3 length equals 14 residues. Germline V CDR1 and CDR2: MNHEY, SMNVEV (reference sequence). The CDR3 nucleotides are TGTGCCAGCAGTAAAGTTGGGACAGCCTACGAGCAGTACTTC. Protein sequence: CASSKVGTAYEQYF.

The J gene is TRBJ1-2, the V gene TRBV24-1; 7 bases are a match to TRBD1. Germline CDR1 reads KGHDR; CDR2 reads SFDVKD. The V and J ends lost 4 bases and 8 bases, in that order; junction bases with no gene match: 9. The CDR3 is 14 residues long. The CDR3 loop reads CATSDPETGRGYTF. The CDR3 region has the DNA TGTGCCACCAGTGACCCCGAGACAGGGCGAGGCTACACCTTC.

The DNA of the CDR3 is TGTGCCAGCAGCTTAGAAGGGGTCGAGCAGTACTTC. It is translated as CASSLEGVEQYF. The V gene is TRBV11-3, the J gene TRBJ2-7; the D gene is possibly TRBD1 (5 bases). Trimming cost V 0 bases and J 6 bases, with 6 bases left between them. The CDR3 has 12 amino acids. The germline V gene encodes CDR1 SGHNT and CDR2 YENEEA.

This chain uses TRBV6-1 with TRBJ2-3, with 7 positions matching TRBD2. Per the germline V gene, CDR1 is MNHNS and CDR2 is SASEGT. The CDR3 has 14 residues. V gave up 3 bases and J gave up 3 bases; unmatched junction bases: 3. The CDR3 DNA reads as TGTGCCAGCAGTGAGGGGGGGGGTACAGATACGCAGTATTTT. It yields the protein CASSEGGGTDTQYF.

CDR3 loop: CASSRDRRQPQHF. The CDR3 coding sequence is TGTGCCAGCAGCCGGGACAGGAGACAGCCCCAGCATTTT. The chain couples TRBV3-1 (or the pseudogene TRBV3-2) to TRBJ1-5; TRBD1 aligns across 8 bases. The V gene end was trimmed by 4 bases and the J gene end by 7 bases; junction bases not matched to a gene: 3. The CDR3 has 13 residues. Per germline, CDR1 LGHDT and CDR2 YNNKEL (reference sequence).

This chain uses TRBV3-1 (or the pseudogene TRBV3-2) with TRBJ2-2, with D maybe TRBD1 (6 bases). V shed 3 bases and J shed 6 bases, with 8 bases lying between them. The germline V gene has CDR1 LGHDT and CDR2 YNNKEL (reference sequence). This CDR3 spans 13 amino acids. CDR3 in DNA: TGTGCCAGCAGCCATACAGGGTCCGGGGAGCTGTTTTTT. Protein: CASSHTGSGELFF.

The DNA for the CDR3 is TGTGCCAGCAGTGCCCGGGACAGGGGGCTCATTCAGTACTTC. Translating gives CASSARDRGLIQYF. This chain connects TRBV28 to TRBJ2-4; the match to TRBD1 covers 12 bases. The CDR3 is 14 amino acids. Germline CDR1 reads MDHEN; CDR2 reads SYDVKM. V trimming: 5 bases; J trimming: 9 bases; junction bases outside the gene matches: 5.

The chain is built from TRBV9 and TRBJ2-2; tentatively, D is TRBD2 (5 bases). Germline V gene sequence: CDR1 SGDLS, CDR2 YYNGEE. This CDR3 contains 16 residues. Trimming removed 3 bases from V and 1 base from J, with 13 bases in between. CDR3 region: CASSDRSRVNTGELFF. CDR3 DNA: TGTGCCAGCAGCGATCGCTCGCGGGTGAACACCGGGGAGCTGTTTTTT.

This clone was detected a few times. The rearrangement uses TRBV29-1 and TRBJ1-5; D might be TRBD1 (5 bases). Trimming shortened V by 4 bases and J by 5 bases, and 9 bases separated the two germline ends. Germline V gives CDR1 SQVTM, CDR2 ANQGSEA. CDR3 size: 12 residues. The CDR3 region has the DNA TGCAGCGTTGGGGGCAGCGATCAGCCCCAGCATTTT. Encoded protein: CSVGGSDQPQHF.

The V and J genes are TRBV30 and TRBJ2-2, with 11 bases matching TRBD2. The J segment lost 7 bases and the V segment lost 2 bases, leaving 12 bases of the junction unmatched. CDR3 size: 17 residues. Germline CDR1 GTSNPN, CDR2 SVGIG (reference sequence). CDR3 sequence reads: CAWSRLAGKGGLGELFF. In nucleotides, the CDR3 is TGTGCCTGGAGTAGACTAGCGGGAAAGGGTGGTCTCGGGGAGCTGTTTTTT.

The V and J genes are TRBV7-9 and TRBJ1-5, with 7 bases identical to TRBD1. Trimming removed 6 bases from V and 2 bases from J; junction bases left unmatched: 4. This CDR3 is 14 amino acids long. From germline, CDR1 is SEHNR and CDR2 FQNEAQ (reference sequence). The CDR3 loop is CASSRQGGNQPQHF. The CDR3, as DNA: TGTGCCAGCAGTCGACAGGGAGGCAATCAGCCCCAGCATTTT.

V gene TRBV5-1 combines with J gene TRBJ2-1, with 10 bases fitting TRBD2. The CDR3 spans 15 residues. In germline, CDR1 is SGHRS, CDR2 YFSETQ. V gave up 5 bases and J gave up 4 bases; unmatched junction bases: 6. The CDR3, as DNA: TGCGCCAGCAGTCAACTAGCGGGACCTTACAATGAGCAGTTCTTC. Residues: CASSQLAGPYNEQFF.

Details on this clone: Other DNA sequences of this sample code for an identical CDR3. This sequence joins TRBV9 and TRBJ2-5, with D unresolved. The germline V gene encodes CDR1 SGDLS and CDR2 YYNGEE. CDR3 length: 13 residues. Trimming stripped 1 base from V and 1 base from J, with 5 bases between. The CDR3 DNA sequence: TGTGCCAGCAGCGTATCCTCCCAAGAGACCCAGTACTTC. Its protein product is CASSVSSQETQYF.

The J gene is TRBJ2-5, the V gene TRBV28; D ambiguous. Looked up from germline, CDR1 is MDHEN and CDR2 is SYDVKM. This CDR3 comprises 11 residues. V lost 3 bases and J 5 bases, leaving 4 bases between the germline ends. CDR3 protein: CASSFEETQYF. DNA of the CDR3: TGTGCCAGCAGTTTTGAGGAGACCCAGTACTTC.

This clone came up once. The chain has TRBV7-9 and TRBJ2-1, with 12 bases aligning to TRBD1. This CDR3 contains 15 residues. Losses at the gene ends were 4 bases for V and 9 bases for J; bases not matched to a gene: 7. The germline V gene has CDR1 SEHNR and CDR2 FQNEAQ (reference sequence). The CDR3 sequence: CASSSRDRGQGEQFF. CDR3 in DNA: TGTGCCAGCAGCTCCCGGGACAGGGGGCAAGGTGAGCAGTTCTTC.

This clone turned up a few times. The chain employs TRBV6-5 and TRBJ1-1; 12 nucleotides agree with TRBD1. Losses at the gene ends were 6 bases for V and 8 bases for J; bases not matched to a gene: 7. Germline CDR1 is MNHEY and CDR2 is SVGAGI. This CDR3 contains 14 residues. The CDR3 reads CASRITGTGGEAFF. The CDR3 coding sequence is TGTGCCAGCAGGATCACCGGGACAGGGGGCGAAGCTTTCTTT.